These 4 T cell receptor beta chains came from one sample sequenced in a study of tissue T cells after allogeneic stem cell transplantation. TCRdb's table, derived via immunoSEQ multiplex PCR, lists solely in-frame clones and lacks some. The sample contains 20,000 to 25,000 clones, 69% of which appear only once. The sequenced sample was blood. The receptors originated from a female BALB/c mouse in good health. MHC haplotype of the mouse line: H2-d.

A note on this clone: Gene names denote mouse genes. From the germline J gene comes the end of the CDR3, since the read stops 1 residue before it. V usage is TRBV5 and J usage is TRBJ2-4, with a weak D call TRBD1 (6 bases). Per germline, CDR1 LGHNA and CDR2 YNLKQL (reference sequence). Deletions cut 0 bases from V and 0 bases from J, with 7 bases between. The CDR3 covers 15 residues. CDR3 residues: CASSQEQGSQNTLYF. The part of the CDR3 DNA that was read is TGTGCCAGCAGCCAAGAACAGGGCAGTCAAAACACCTTGTAC.

The table lists this clone with a count of one. Germline and genes here are mouse. Partial CDR3 DNA: TGTGCCAGCAGGGAGACTGGCGGCACCGGGCAGCTCTAC. It encodes CASRETGGTGQLY. Given in full, the CDR3 is CASRETGGTGQLYF. The chain combines TRBV13-1 with TRBJ2-2, with a possible D match to TRBD2 (6 bases). Coverage ceases 1 residue before the CDR3 finishes, and the germline J gene fills in the end. This CDR3 is built from 14 residues. CDR1 is NSHNY and CDR2 is SYGAGN in the germline V gene. Between the trimmed V and J ends, which lost 5 bases and 4 bases, there was a span of 12 bases.

This clone appeared a single time. The gene names here belong to mouse. The missing CDR3 end, 1 residue past where the read stops, is filled in from the germline J gene. The chain is built from TRBV31 and TRBJ2-5; TRBD1 might be the D (6 bases). Germline CDR1 reads GKSSPN; CDR2 reads SITVG. The V and J ends lost 0 bases and 6 bases respectively, with 10 bases between them. The CDR3 is 13 residues long. CDR3 region: CAWSLGGEDTQYF. The sequenced CDR3 bases are TGTGCCTGGAGTCTAGGGGGAGAGGACACCCAGTAC.

For this clone: The gene names given are mouse names. The CDR3 is cut off 1 residue early in the read; its end comes from the germline J gene. J is TRBJ1-3 and V is TRBV13-2; TRBD1 matches at 11 bases. The CDR3 is 14 residues long. Per the germline V gene, CDR1 is NNHNN and CDR2 is SYGAGS (reference sequence). V lost 5 bases to trimming and J lost 4 bases; unmatched junction nucleotides: 2. This CDR3 reads CASGDRGLGNTLYF. The part of the CDR3 DNA that was read is TGTGCCAGCGGGGACAGGGGGCTCGGAAATACGCTCTAT.